These T cell receptor beta chains were read from a single sample in a study of T cells in Graves' hyperthyroidism and ophthalmopathy. TCRdb redid the calling of the multiplex PCR reads with MiXCR, one entry per CDR3 protein. Altogether roughly 400,000 distinct CDR3 sequences are present, roughly 14% being singletons, with the ten largest covering roughly 26%. Sequenced: blood. All receptors come from a woman younger than 35 with Graves' hyperthyroidism that later progressed to Graves' ophthalmopathy. CDR3s include the opening cysteine and the closing phenylalanine or tryptophan. D genes are given only for firm matches. Size tells how often a clone was seen (once, few, many) or the class of an expanded clone, and some rows leave it out.

v_gene	j_gene	d_gene	abundance	CDR3aa	CDR3nt
TRBV20-1	TRBJ2-7	.	few	CSATSWAPTYEQYF	TGCAGTGCTACGTCATGGGCGCCTACCTACGAGCAGTACTTC
TRBV5-1	TRBJ2-3	.	many	CASSNGPETADTQYF	TGCGCCAGCAGCAACGGACCGGAGACGGCAGATACGCAGTATTTT
TRBV2	TRBJ2-1	.	many	CASSPGPRPFF	TGTGCCAGCAGTCCCGGCCCCAGACCGTTCTTC
TRBV15	TRBJ2-1	.	.	CATSRDRNPYNEQFF	TGTGCCACCAGCAGAGATCGGAACCCCTACAATGAGCAGTTCTTC
TRBV7-8	TRBJ2-7	TRBD1	many	CATTGDVDYEQYF	TGTGCTACCACAGGGGATGTGGACTACGAGCAGTACTTC
TRBV7-2	TRBJ2-4	.	many	CASSLREGKNIQYF	TGTGCCAGCAGCTTAAGGGAAGGCAAAAACATTCAGTACTTC
TRBV6-1	TRBJ1-2	TRBD1	many	CASSELGQGNYGYTF	TGTGCCAGCAGTGAGTTGGGACAGGGTAACTATGGCTACACCTTC
TRBV12-3/TRBV12-4	TRBJ2-2	.	many	CASSDTKRNTGELFF	TGTGCCAGCAGTGATACAAAGCGGAACACCGGGGAGCTGTTTTTT
TRBV19	TRBJ2-1	.	few	CASAPSPSYNEQFF	TGTGCCAGTGCACCTAGCCCATCCTACAATGAGCAGTTCTTC
TRBV12-3/TRBV12-4	TRBJ2-2	TRBD2	many	CASNVGREAMIGELFF	TGTGCCAGCAACGTTGGGCGGGAGGCCATGATCGGGGAGCTGTTTTTT
TRBV2	TRBJ1-1	.	many	CASSAGMNTEAFF	TGTGCCAGCAGTGCCGGAATGAACACTGAAGCTTTCTTT
TRBV5-1	TRBJ2-7	.	.	CASSWRYPPGYEQYF	TGCGCCAGCAGCTGGCGGTACCCGCCGGGGTACGAGCAGTACTTC
TRBV10-3	TRBJ1-2	.	few	CAISESNRLLYGYTF	TGTGCCATCAGTGAGTCCAACAGGCTTCTCTATGGCTACACCTTC
TRBV9	TRBJ2-3	TRBD2	many	CASSVTSGPDTQYF	TGTGCCAGCAGCGTGACTAGCGGTCCAGATACGCAGTATTTT
TRBV7-9	TRBJ2-1	.	many	CASSYFPPGDEQFF	TGTGCCAGCAGCTATTTCCCCCCGGGGGATGAGCAGTTCTTC
TRBV28	TRBJ2-3	.	many	CASSLVISGSTDTQYF	TGTGCCAGCAGTTTAGTTATTAGCGGAAGCACAGATACGCAGTATTTT
TRBV6-4	TRBJ2-7	.	few	CASSIPILREGSYEQYF	TGTGCCAGCAGTATACCGATCCTTCGAGAGGGATCCTACGAGCAGTACTTC
TRBV2	TRBJ1-4	.	.	CASSQTGGKLFF	TGTGCCAGCAGTCAAACAGGAGGCAAACTGTTTTTT
TRBV6-2/TRBV6-3	TRBJ2-1	TRBD2	.	CAGLPGLAFAEQFF	TGTGCCGGATTACCCGGACTAGCGTTTGCTGAGCAGTTCTTC
TRBV7-8	TRBJ2-7	TRBD1	.	CASSPGTGNREQYF	TGTGCCAGCAGTCCCGGGACAGGGAACAGGGAGCAGTACTTC